What follows are 28 T cell receptor beta chains derived from one specimen sequenced in a study of cytomegalovirus exposure and HLA in healthy donors. Using immunoSEQ multiplex PCR, the repertoire was profiled, and TCRdb retains in-frame clones only, with some absent. The sample comprises 200,000 to 250,000 clones, over 65% of which are singletons, and around 5.4% rests with the top ten. The sequenced sample was PBMCs. These receptors came from a woman aged 18-29 years in good health and CMV-seronegative.

This chain connects TRBV5-1 to TRBJ1-1; D call uncertain. Germline V gives CDR1 SGHRS, CDR2 YFSETQ. Trimming shortened V by 3 bases and J by 1 base, and 13 bases separated the two germline ends. The CDR3 totals 15 residues. In DNA form, the CDR3 reads TGCGCCAGCAGCTATGTCGGGCAGACGAACACTGAAGCTTTCTTT. This translates into CASSYVGQTNTEAFF.

This clone was seen more than once but under ten times. This chain links TRBV6-5 with TRBJ2-7, with TRBD2 matching 10 bases. The V gene end was trimmed by 5 bases and the J gene end by 0 bases; junction bases not matched to a gene: 4. Germline V gives CDR1 MNHEY, CDR2 SVGAGI. This CDR3 has 15 amino acids. CDR3: CASSGSGGLSYEQYF. The CDR3 DNA is TGTGCCAGCAGTGGTAGCGGGGGGCTCTCCTACGAGCAGTACTTC.

The J gene is TRBJ2-3, the V gene TRBV27; 7 bases map to TRBD1. The CDR3 is made up of 17 amino acids. The germline gives CDR1 MNHEY, CDR2 SMNVEV (reference sequence). Trimming removed 0 bases from V and 3 bases from J; junction bases left unmatched: 9. The DNA for the CDR3 is TGTGCCAGCAGTTTATCGCAGACAGGGCTTCGGACAGATACGCAGTATTTT. This sequence encodes CASSLSQTGLRTDTQYF.

This clone appeared a single time. The J gene is TRBJ1-5, the V gene TRBV7-8; 12 bases map to TRBD1. In germline, CDR1 is SGHVS, CDR2 FQNEAQ. The junction had 6 bases not matched to a gene; V was cut back by 3 bases and J by 0 bases. This CDR3 has 18 amino acids. DNA for the CDR3: TGTGCCAGCAGCTTTCCGGGACAGGGGGCTGGTAGCAATCAGCCCCAGCATTTT. Translating it yields CASSFPGQGAGSNQPQHF. The whole variable domain, remainder taken from reference TRBV7-8 and TRBJ1-5, is GAGVSQSPRYKVAKRGQDVALRCDPISGHVSLFWYQQALGQGPEFLTYFQNEAQLDKSGLPSDRFFAERPEGSVSTLKIQRTQQEDSAVYLCASSFPGQGAGSNQPQHFGDGTRLSIL.

This chain links TRBV5-8 with TRBJ1-5, with a possible D match to TRBD1 (5 bases). The germline V gene has CDR1 SGHTS and CDR2 YDEGEE. This CDR3 region has 17 residues. The V and J ends lost 2 bases and 2 bases respectively, with 17 bases between them. This CDR3 is CASSFVPGGSGNQPQHF. The DNA for the CDR3 is TGTGCCAGCAGCTTCGTACCGGGGGGGTCGGGCAATCAGCCCCAGCATTTT.

The chain recombines TRBV5-1 with TRBJ1-1; D remains unclear. Germline V CDR1 and CDR2: SGHRS, YFSETQ. The CDR3 is 15 residues long. Deletions cut 0 bases from V and 5 bases from J, with 14 bases between. DNA of the CDR3: TGCGCCAGCAGCTTGGAATTTGGGGATGGGACTGAAGCTTTCTTT. Protein sequence: CASSLEFGDGTEAFF.

This chain links TRBV7-3 with TRBJ2-2, with D possibly TRBD1 on 6 matching bases. Germline CDR1 and CDR2: SGHTA and FQGTGA. Between the trimmed V and J ends, which lost 1 base and 5 bases, there was a span of 11 bases. This CDR3 spans 15 amino acids. This CDR3 reads CASSLNGQGTGELFF. In nucleotides, the CDR3 is TGTGCCAGCAGCTTAAACGGGCAGGGGACCGGGGAGCTGTTTTTT. Together with reference TRBV7-3 and TRBJ2-2, the CDR3 gives the full variable domain: GAGVSQTPSNKVTEKGKYVELRCDPISGHTALYWYRQSLGQGPEFLIYFQGTGAADDSGLPNDRFFAVRPEGSVSTLKIQRTERGDSAVYLCASSLNGQGTGELFFGEGSRLTVL.

The genes are TRBV29-1 and TRBJ2-7, with 7 bases identical to TRBD2. This CDR3 region has 13 residues. Trimming took 3 bases from V and 5 from J; bases not matched to a gene: 7. Germline CDR1 is SQVTM and CDR2 is ANQGSEA. In DNA, the CDR3 is TGCAGCGTTGAGATGGGGCGGGAGAACGAGCAGTACTTC. Translation: CSVEMGRENEQYF.

Comment on this clone: This same CDR3 is encoded by further DNA sequences in the sample. This chain links TRBV9 with TRBJ2-2, with D unresolved. The V gene's germline CDR1 is SGDLS and CDR2 YYNGEE. The CDR3 sequence is 11 residues long. V dropped 2 bases and J dropped 8 bases, with 4 bases sitting between them. CDR3 nucleotide sequence: TGTGCCAGCAGCGTGAGTGGGGAGCTGTTTTTT. Translating gives CASSVSGELFF.

This sequence joins TRBV19 and TRBJ1-2; D might be TRBD1 (5 bases). Trimming removed 7 bases from V and 4 bases from J, with 13 bases in between. The CDR3 totals 13 residues. CDR1 is LNHDA and CDR2 is SQIVND in the germline V gene (reference sequence). CDR3 sequence (DNA): TGTGCCAGTACGGGGCAGGGTGGCTATGGCTACACCTTC. It encodes CASTGQGGYGYTF.

The chain links TRBV6-6 to TRBJ1-1; D gene unclear. Germline V gene lookup returns CDR1 MNHNY and CDR2 SVGAGI (reference sequence). The CDR3 has 14 amino acids. Trimming pared 6 bases from V and 0 bases from J, leaving 11 bases between. In nucleotides, the CDR3 is TGTGCCAGCAGAGGCTATGGGTTGAACACTGAAGCTTTCTTT. This codes for CASRGYGLNTEAFF.

In the case of this clone: In the same sample, other DNA sequences code for this CDR3. The chain links TRBV5-1 to TRBJ1-1; no definite D call. The CDR3 loop spans 14 amino acids. The V end lost 0 bases, the J end lost 1 base, and 7 bases lay between the germline ends. The germline CDR1 and CDR2 sequences are SGHRS and YFSETQ. This CDR3 reads CASSLVSANTEAFF. CDR3 sequence (DNA): TGCGCCAGCAGCTTGGTATCAGCGAACACTGAAGCTTTCTTT.

The gene calls are TRBV27 and TRBJ2-1; 9 bases line up with TRBD2. The CDR3 is 13 amino acids. J was trimmed by 12 bases and V by 6 bases; bases with no gene match: 9. Germline values: CDR1 MNHEY, CDR2 SMNVEV (reference sequence). The CDR3 region is CASRTSGGRGQFF. In DNA form, the CDR3 reads TGTGCCAGCAGGACTAGCGGAGGTCGGGGGCAGTTCTTC.

This chain links TRBV9 with TRBJ2-7; D might be TRBD1 (5 bases). The V and J ends lost 0 bases and 1 base respectively, with 8 bases between them. Germline values: CDR1 SGDLS, CDR2 YYNGEE. This CDR3 has 14 residues. The CDR3 bases are TGTGCCAGCAGCGTAGTGTCAGGGTCCTACGAGCAGTACTTC. It yields the protein CASSVVSGSYEQYF.

The chain employs TRBV18 and TRBJ2-1; D might be TRBD1 (6 bases). In germline, CDR1 is KGHSH, CDR2 LQKENI. This CDR3 comprises 14 residues. The ends were cut back, 3 bases at V and 6 bases at J, with 12 bases in the middle. For the CDR3, the DNA is TGTGCCAGCTCACCGGTCCTAGGGGGCAATGAGCAGTTCTTC. Its translation: CASSPVLGGNEQFF.

This chain links TRBV4-1 with TRBJ1-2, with 8 bases that match TRBD1. V lost 4 bases to trimming and J lost 2 bases; unmatched junction nucleotides: 3. Germline CDR1 and CDR2: MGHRA and YSYEKL. The CDR3 runs to 14 residues. The CDR3 nucleotides read TGCGCCAGCAGCCTCCGGACAGGGAACTATGGCTACACCTTC. The encoded protein is CASSLRTGNYGYTF.

The chain combines TRBV28 with TRBJ2-7; no reliable D call. The germline V gene encodes CDR1 MDHEN and CDR2 SYDVKM. Trimming shortened V by 6 bases and J by 3 bases, and 9 bases separated the two germline ends. CDR3 length: 12 amino acids. CDR3 region: CASRTLVYEQYF. The CDR3 region has the DNA TGTGCCAGCAGAACACTGGTCTACGAGCAGTACTTC.

The chain uses TRBV6-6 and TRBJ1-1; D unresolved. The CDR3 is made up of 13 amino acids. V lost 10 bases to trimming and J lost 5 bases, with 17 bases between them. The germline CDR1 and CDR2 sequences are MNHNY and SVGAGI (reference sequence). DNA of the CDR3: TGTGCCACCCACGACCAATTGATAACTGAAGCTTTCTTT. Its translation: CATHDQLITEAFF.

The chain uses TRBV27 and TRBJ2-7; unclear D gene. V was shortened by 6 bases and J by 3 bases, with 9 bases between the two germline ends. The CDR3 runs 12 residues. Germline V gene sequence: CDR1 MNHEY, CDR2 SMNVEV (reference sequence). The CDR3 protein is CASRSSFYEQYF. For the CDR3, the DNA is TGTGCCAGCAGAAGTAGCTTCTACGAGCAGTACTTC.

The V gene is TRBV6-6, the J gene TRBJ1-5, with TRBD1 matching 7 bases. The CDR3 is 15 amino acids. From germline, CDR1 is MNHNY and CDR2 SVGAGI (reference sequence). The V gene end was trimmed by 3 bases and the J gene end by 6 bases; junction bases not matched to a gene: 8. The CDR3 coding sequence is TGTGCCAGCAGTTATCCACAGGGGTTGGGTCAGCCCCAGCATTTT. This gives the protein CASSYPQGLGQPQHF.

This chain uses TRBV29-1 with TRBJ2-3; D possibly corresponds to TRBD2 (6 bases). The CDR3 spans 13 residues. V lost 5 bases and J 5 bases, leaving 14 bases between the germline ends. Per the germline V gene, CDR1 is SQVTM and CDR2 is ANQGSEA. The CDR3 loop reads CSVFPGRGDTQYF. The CDR3 DNA is TGCAGCGTTTTCCCCGGGCGGGGAGATACGCAGTATTTT.

Points on this clone: A clone one base away is much larger, so this may be a read error. The chain has TRBV7-3 and TRBJ2-2; 11 nucleotides agree with TRBD1. Germline values: CDR1 SGHTA, CDR2 FQGTGA. V trimming: 5 bases; J trimming: 2 bases; junction bases outside the gene matches: 1. This CDR3 has 15 residues. The DNA of the CDR3 is TGTGCCAGCAGCCGGACAGGGGGCAACACCGGGGAGCTGTTTTTT. Translated: CASSRTGGNTGELFF.

The rearrangement uses TRBV28 and TRBJ2-5, with 11 bases that match TRBD2. Germline CDR1 and CDR2: MDHEN and SYDVKM. CDR3 size: 18 residues. V was pared by 1 base and J by 1 base, with 8 bases of the junction left unmatched. DNA for the CDR3: TGTGCCAGCAGTTTATACGAGGGGCTAGCGGGGGGCCAAGAGACCCAGTACTTC. This translates into CASSLYEGLAGGQETQYF.

The chain joins TRBV15 to TRBJ2-5, with 9 bases matching TRBD1. The trim removed 1 base at V and 4 bases at J, leaving 7 bases unmatched. The CDR3 runs to 16 residues. Per germline, CDR1 LNHNV and CDR2 YYDKDF (reference sequence). CDR3 protein: CATSRGGDRGIETQYF. CDR3 nucleotide sequence: TGTGCCACCAGCAGAGGAGGAGACAGGGGGATAGAGACCCAGTACTTC.

CDR3 in amino acids: CASSGIRGLNTEAFF. CDR3 coding DNA: TGCGCCAGCAGCGGAATAAGAGGGTTGAACACTGAAGCTTTCTTT. The chain joins TRBV4-1 to TRBJ1-1; D uncertain. Germline V gene sequence: CDR1 MGHRA, CDR2 YSYEKL. The CDR3 contains 15 residues. The ends were cut back, 5 bases at V and 0 bases at J, with 13 bases in the middle.

This clone was detected only once. The rearrangement uses TRBV2 and TRBJ1-4; 9 positions agree with TRBD1. The germline gives CDR1 SNHLY, CDR2 FYNNEI. V lost 7 bases and J lost 7; bases outside the gene matches: 7. The CDR3 totals 14 residues. CDR3 protein: CASIGDRGAEKLFF. The CDR3 bases are TGTGCCAGCATCGGTGACAGGGGGGCTGAAAAACTGTTTTTT.

V and J are TRBV7-2 and TRBJ2-2, with a possible D match to TRBD2 (6 bases). This CDR3 contains 13 residues. Germline CDR1 and CDR2: SGHTA and FQGNSA. Trimming pared 4 bases from V and 7 bases from J, leaving 10 bases between. The CDR3, as DNA: TGTGCCAGCAGCTCGCAGGGAGGCGGGGAGCTGTTTTTT. Amino acids: CASSSQGGGELFF.

CDR3 nucleotide sequence: TGTGCCAGCAGCAACCCCAAACTAGTCGGGGAGACCCAGTACTTC. The encoded protein is CASSNPKLVGETQYF. J is TRBJ2-5 and V is TRBV7-8; D might be TRBD2 (5 bases). The CDR3 consists of 15 residues. Trimming took off 5 bases at V and 5 bases at J, with 18 bases between the two ends. CDR1 is SGHVS and CDR2 is FQNEAQ in the germline V gene.